This is a list of T cell receptor beta chains from one sample in a study of esophageal squamous cell carcinoma under preoperative chemotherapy. TCRdb re-derived calls from the PCR reads in MiXCR, one entry per CDR3 protein. Among roughly 16,000 distinct CDR3 sequences, under 55% were seen once, and the ten largest hold around 28%. This specimen was acquired from a patient given preoperative chemotherapy. All receptors derive from a human donor with esophageal squamous cell carcinoma. The donor label of this sample is uncertain. CDR3s include the opening cysteine and the closing phenylalanine or tryptophan. The D gene is left open where the match is weak. Size tells how often a clone was seen (once, few, many) or the class of an expanded clone, and some rows leave it out.

CASSLDTGTQYF TGTGCCAGCAGCTTAGATACGGGTACGCAGTATTTT TRBJ2-3 NA TRBV7-2 NA
CASSLGRAYNEQFF TGTGCCAGCAGCTTAGGCAGGGCCTACAATGAGCAGTTCTTC TRBJ2-1 NA TRBV11-2 NA
CASSPTSGEYNEQFF TGTGCCAGCAGCCCTACTAGCGGGGAATACAATGAGCAGTTCTTC TRBJ2-1 NA TRBV7-3 TRBD2
CASSLGREESYEQYF TGTGCCAGCAGTTTAGGGCGGGAGGAATCCTACGAGCAGTACTTC TRBJ2-7 medium-sized TRBV27 TRBD2
CASSPGTKNMQYF TGTGCCAGCAGCCCGGGAACCAAAAATATGCAGTACTTC TRBJ2-7 once TRBV7-3 NA
CASSLGQMNTEAFF TGTGCCAGCAGCTTGGGGCAGATGAACACTGAAGCTTTCTTT TRBJ1-1 NA TRBV7-2 NA
CASSRDNQETQYF TGTGCCAGCAGCCGCGATAACCAAGAGACGCAGTATTTT TRBJ2-3 NA TRBV7-3 NA
CASSVGPASGIQETQYF TGTGCTAGCAGCGTCGGTCCGGCTAGCGGAATCCAAGAGACCCAGTACTTC TRBJ2-5 NA TRBV7-7 TRBD2
CASSRKAGDGTDTQYF TGTGCCAGCAGCAGAAAAGCGGGAGACGGGACAGATACGCAGTATTTT TRBJ2-3 NA TRBV7-8 TRBD2
CASSFADGDEQFF TGTGCCAGCAGTTTCGCCGACGGGGATGAGCAGTTCTTC TRBJ2-1 NA TRBV27 NA
CASSTGDGRTDTQYF TGTGCCAGCAGCACGGGGGACGGCCGCACAGATACGCAGTATTTT TRBJ2-3 NA TRBV11-3 NA
CASTDTQETQYF TGTGCCAGCACCGACACCCAAGAGACCCAGTACTTC TRBJ2-5 many TRBV6-2/TRBV6-3 NA
CASSVGPGGVDKNIQYF TGTGCCAGCAGCGTGGGGCCCGGGGGCGTAGACAAAAACATTCAGTACTTC TRBJ2-4 NA TRBV7-2 NA
CASSLGVGGVTDTQYF TGTGCCAGCAGCTTAGGGGTGGGAGGGGTCACAGATACGCAGTATTTT TRBJ2-3 NA TRBV7-6 TRBD2
CASSFQAAEVGETQFF TGTGCCAGCAGCTTCCAGGCGGCCGAGGTGGGGGAGACCCAGTTCTTC TRBJ2-1 NA TRBV7-3 NA
CASSYVSGEDMQYF TGTGCCAGCAGTTACGTAAGCGGTGAAGACATGCAGTATTTT TRBJ2-3 NA TRBV6-5 NA
CASSRLAGDNEQFF TGTGCCAGCAGCAGACTAGCGGGTGATAATGAGCAGTTCTTC TRBJ2-1 medium-sized TRBV6-2/TRBV6-3 TRBD2
CASSLARTQTQGEQYF TGTGCCAGCAGCTTAGCGCGGACCCAGACCCAAGGTGAGCAGTACTTC TRBJ2-5 NA TRBV11-1 NA
CGSGGRDPDTQYF TGTGGCAGCGGCGGCCGCGACCCAGATACCCAGTATTTC TRBJ2-5 NA TRBV7-3 NA
CASSLPGGSGSETQYF TGTGCCAGCAGTTTGCCCGGGGGCAGCGGCTCAGAGACGCAGTACTTC TRBJ2-5 NA TRBV12-3/TRBV12-4 NA
CASSPRGGRDTQYF TGTGCCAGCAGCCCCCGGGGAGGGCGGGATACGCAGTATTTT TRBJ2-3 NA TRBV7-7 TRBD2
CASSLRPNTEAFF TGTGCCAGCAGTTTGCGGCCGAACACTGAAGCTTTCTTT TRBJ1-1 few TRBV12-3/TRBV12-4 NA
CASSYRPGRTTDTQYF TGTGCCAGCAGCTACAGGCCGGGCCGAACCACAGATACGCAGTATTTT TRBJ2-3 medium-sized TRBV11-1 NA
CASSYSRGGAGQTTQHF TGTGCCAGCAGTTACTCGAGAGGCGGGGCGGGGCAAACGACCCAGCATTTC TRBJ2-5 NA TRBV6-5 NA
CASKGASNEQFF TGTGCCAGCAAGGGCGCTTCAAATGAGCAGTTCTTC TRBJ2-1 many TRBV7-2 NA